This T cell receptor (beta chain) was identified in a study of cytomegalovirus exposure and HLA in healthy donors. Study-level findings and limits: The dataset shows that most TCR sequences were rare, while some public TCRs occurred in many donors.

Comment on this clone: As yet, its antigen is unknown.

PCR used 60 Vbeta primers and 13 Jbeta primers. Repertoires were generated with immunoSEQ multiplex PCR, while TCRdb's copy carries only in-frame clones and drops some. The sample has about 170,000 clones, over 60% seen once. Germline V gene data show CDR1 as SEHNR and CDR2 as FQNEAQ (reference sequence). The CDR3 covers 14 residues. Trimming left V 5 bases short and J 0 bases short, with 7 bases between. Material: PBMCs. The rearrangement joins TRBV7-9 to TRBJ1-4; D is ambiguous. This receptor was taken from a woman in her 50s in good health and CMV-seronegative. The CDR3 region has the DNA TGTGCCAGCAGCCCCGGGACAACTAATGAAAAACTGTTTTTT. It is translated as CASSPGTTNEKLFF.